Listed here are 17 T cell receptor beta chains from one sample, sequenced in a study of T cells of healthy individuals. TCRdb re-called the 5' RACE reads with MiXCR, one entry per CDR3 protein. Among around 90,000 distinct CDR3 sequences, more than 5% were seen once, and the ten largest hold around 7.6%. These receptors originate from a female donor in good health.

This clonotype showed up just a few times. For the CDR3, the DNA is TGTGCCAGCAGCCAAGGCCTAGCGGGGACGTACGAGCAGTACTTC. Protein sequence: CASSQGLAGTYEQYF. The chain uses TRBV4-2 and TRBJ2-7; 9 bases align to TRBD2. J was trimmed by 4 bases and V by 1 base; bases with no gene match: 5. Germline loops: CDR1 LGHNA, CDR2 YNFKEQ. CDR3 length equals 15 residues.

This clonotype was picked up many times. CDR3 amino acids: CASSVAGGSYNEQFF. CDR3 sequence (DNA): TGTGCCAGCAGTGTAGCGGGAGGGTCCTACAATGAGCAGTTCTTC. The J gene is TRBJ2-1, the V gene TRBV6-4, with 11 bases aligning to TRBD2. Germline values: CDR1 MRHNA, CDR2 SNTAGT. This CDR3 is 15 amino acids long. Losses at the gene ends were 4 bases for V and 1 base for J; bases not matched to a gene: 0.

This rearrangement joins TRBV4-3 to TRBJ1-5; D ambiguous. The germline V gene has CDR1 LGHNA and CDR2 YSLEER. V lost 1 base, J lost 2 bases, and 6 bases lay in between. The CDR3 consists of 14 residues. The DNA for the CDR3 is TGCGCCAGCAGCCAAGGGGCGGGCAATCAGCCCCAGCATTTT. This translates into CASSQGAGNQPQHF.

This clonotype showed up many times. The CDR3 loop reads CASSLVNTYQETQYF. In DNA form, the CDR3 reads TGTGCCAGCAGCTTAGTGAACACCTACCAAGAGACCCAGTACTTC. This sequence joins TRBV7-8 and TRBJ2-5; D uncertain. The germline gives CDR1 SGHVS, CDR2 FQNEAQ. The CDR3 runs 15 residues. With 1 base removed from V and 0 bases from J, the gap between germline ends came to 9 bases.

In its sample, this clonotype was seen many times. V is TRBV7-3 and J is TRBJ1-1; D possibly corresponds to TRBD1 (6 bases). Trimming pared 5 bases from V and 7 bases from J, leaving 11 bases between. CDR1 is SGHTA, CDR2 FQGTGA, per germline. This CDR3 contains 12 residues. DNA for the CDR3: TGTGCCAGCAGCAGGGGGAAGGATGAAGCTTTCTTT. As protein: CASSRGKDEAFF. The full variable domain, with the rest looked up from reference TRBV7-3 and TRBJ1-1, is GAGVSQTPSNKVTEKGKYVELRCDPISGHTALYWYRQSLGQGPEFLIYFQGTGAADDSGLPNDRFFAVRPEGSVSTLKIQRTERGDSAVYLCASSRGKDEAFFGQGTRLTVV.

The chain recombines TRBV6-2 or TRBV6-3 with TRBJ2-3; 10 bases map to TRBD2. Per germline, CDR1 MNHEY and CDR2 SVGEGT. The CDR3 loop spans 16 amino acids. The trim removed 4 bases at V and 2 bases at J, leaving 6 bases unmatched. The CDR3 nucleotides read TGTGCCAGCAGTTTCCGACTAGCGGGTATCACAGATACGCAGTATTTT. It yields the protein CASSFRLAGITDTQYF.

This clonotype was detected a few times. This chain's CDR3 is CASSAGGAYSNEQFF. Here the CDR3 DNA reads TGTGCCAGTAGTGCGGGGGGCGCCTATAGCAATGAGCAGTTCTTC. This chain links TRBV19 with TRBJ2-1, with 8 nucleotides matching TRBD2. The junction had 9 bases not matched to a gene; V was cut back by 5 bases and J by 6 bases. The CDR3 contains 15 residues. Germline CDR1 is LNHDA and CDR2 is SQIVND (reference sequence).

This clonotype came up many times. This chain joins TRBV28 and TRBJ1-1; D gene uncertain. The CDR3 is 13 residues long. With 5 bases removed from V and 0 bases from J, the gap between germline ends came to 7 bases. Germline V lookup: CDR1 MDHEN, CDR2 SYDVKM. CDR3 bases: TGTGCCAGCAGTAACAGAATGAACACTGAAGCTTTCTTT. It encodes CASSNRMNTEAFF.

This clonotype was seen many times. V usage is TRBV30 and J usage is TRBJ1-1; D is perhaps TRBD1 (6 bases). Germline-derived CDR1 and CDR2 are GTSNPN and SVGIG (reference sequence). The CDR3 has 14 amino acids. V dropped 1 base and J dropped 0 bases, with 9 bases sitting between them. CDR3 bases: TGTGCCTGGAGTGCCGGACAGCTGAACACTGAAGCTTTCTTT. Translating gives CAWSAGQLNTEAFF.

For this clonotype: Since a much larger clone is just one base distant, this may be a read error. CDR3 sequence reads: CSASRDGNQPQHF. The CDR3 DNA follows: TGCAGTGCTAGCAGGGATGGCAATCAGCCCCAGCATTTT. This chain links TRBV20-1 with TRBJ1-5; D possibly corresponds to TRBD1 (5 bases). With 3 bases removed from V and 2 bases from J, the gap between germline ends came to 8 bases. The CDR3 runs 13 residues. Germline V lookup: CDR1 DFQATT, CDR2 SNEGSKA (reference sequence).

This clonotype was seen repeatedly, ten times or more. The CDR3 DNA sequence: TGTGCCAGCAGCTCACACCGGACAGTTAACACTGAAGCTTTCTTT. Its translation is CASSSHRTVNTEAFF. The gene calls are TRBV7-2 and TRBJ1-1; possible D gene TRBD1, 6 bases. This CDR3 has 15 residues. CDR1 is SGHTA, CDR2 FQGNSA, per germline. The V and J ends lost 4 bases and 2 bases respectively, with 14 bases between them.

The chain couples TRBV6-5 to TRBJ1-6; D gene unclear. Deletions cut 5 bases from V and 8 bases from J, with 25 bases between. The germline V gene encodes CDR1 MNHEY and CDR2 SVGAGI. This CDR3 has 18 residues. This CDR3 reads CASSVGLVGVTGYSPLHF. Written as DNA, the CDR3 is TGTGCCAGCAGTGTAGGATTAGTTGGGGTAACGGGGTATTCACCCCTCCACTTT.

This chain connects TRBV6-2 or TRBV6-3 to TRBJ1-4; D unclear. Germline-derived CDR1 and CDR2 are MNHEY and SVGEGT. Trimming pared 4 bases from V and 8 bases from J, leaving 14 bases between. The CDR3 consists of 14 residues. The CDR3 nucleotides read TGTGCCAGCAGTTGGAGGCAGGTTGGAGAAAAACTGTTTTTT. Its protein is CASSWRQVGEKLFF.

This clonotype was seen at least ten times. Relative to the germline gene, one junction end is altered; a read error may explain this. The rearrangement joins TRBV20-1 to TRBJ2-2; 9 bases are a match to TRBD2. Per the germline V gene, CDR1 is DFQATT and CDR2 is SNEGSKA (reference sequence). The CDR3 is 15 residues long. The CDR3 here is CSARVAGAGTGELFF. For the CDR3, the DNA is TGCAGTGCCAGAGTAGCGGGAGCGGGTACCGGGGAGCTGTTTTTT.

This clonotype occurred many times. The chain combines TRBV13 with TRBJ1-5, with D uncertain. Trimming removed 5 bases from V and 8 bases from J, with 19 bases in between. The length of the CDR3 is 15 residues. Looked up from germline, CDR1 is PRHDT and CDR2 is FYEKMQ (reference sequence). Here the CDR3 reads CASSTKPLKGKPQHF. CDR3 sequence (DNA): TGTGCCAGCAGCACCAAGCCCCTAAAAGGGAAGCCCCAGCATTTT. Full variable domain (outside the CDR3, taken from reference TRBV13 and TRBJ1-5): AAGVIQSPRHLIKEKRETATLKCYPIPRHDTVYWYQQGPGQDPQFLISFYEKMQSDKGSIPDRFSAQQFSDYHSELNMSSLELGDSALYFCASSTKPLKGKPQHFGDGTRLSIL.

Many counts were recorded for this clonotype. This chain uses TRBV12-3 or TRBV12-4 with TRBJ2-7, with 10 bases that match TRBD2. J was trimmed by 0 bases and V by 6 bases; bases with no gene match: 17. CDR3 size: 19 residues. DNA for the CDR3: TGTGCCAGCAGCCGGACGGGCACCTTGAGGACTAGCGGCTCCTACGAGCAGTACTTC. It translates to CASSRTGTLRTSGSYEQYF.

This clonotype showed up many times. A junction end diverges from the germline sequence, so it may reflect a read error. J is TRBJ2-6 and V is TRBV6-1; D perhaps matches TRBD2 (5 bases). The CDR3 runs to 12 residues. Germline V CDR1 and CDR2: MNHNS, SASEGT. The CDR3 here is CASSDGGFTRGF. In DNA, the CDR3 is TGTGCCAGCAGTGACGGCGGCTTCACACGGGGATTC.